This T cell receptor (beta chain) appears in the sequencing data of a study of response to subunit inactivated influenza vaccine. General study findings and limits: That few new T cells are recruited by each seasonal influenza vaccination was the authors' suggestion.

From the RT-PCR reads, TCRdb called clonotypes with MiXCR, one entry per CDR3 protein. The sample carries around 570,000 distinct CDR3 sequences, 6.5% to 8% recorded once. Trimming cost V 4 bases and J 4 bases, with 19 bases left between them. CDR3 size: 15 residues. The germline V gene has CDR1 DFQATT and CDR2 SNEGSKA (reference sequence). At least ten counts were recorded for this clonotype. Its antigen is currently unknown. This specimen consisted of PBMCs from blood, obtained roughly 24 months after vaccination. The chain employs TRBV20-1 and TRBJ2-5; D may match TRBD1 or TRBD2 (5 bases each). The source of this sequence is a man aged 50 to 69 who received an inactivated influenza vaccine. CDR3 amino acids: CSANGASEGIETQYF. DNA for the CDR3: TGCAGTGCTAACGGGGCCTCGGAAGGGATAGAGACCCAGTACTTC.